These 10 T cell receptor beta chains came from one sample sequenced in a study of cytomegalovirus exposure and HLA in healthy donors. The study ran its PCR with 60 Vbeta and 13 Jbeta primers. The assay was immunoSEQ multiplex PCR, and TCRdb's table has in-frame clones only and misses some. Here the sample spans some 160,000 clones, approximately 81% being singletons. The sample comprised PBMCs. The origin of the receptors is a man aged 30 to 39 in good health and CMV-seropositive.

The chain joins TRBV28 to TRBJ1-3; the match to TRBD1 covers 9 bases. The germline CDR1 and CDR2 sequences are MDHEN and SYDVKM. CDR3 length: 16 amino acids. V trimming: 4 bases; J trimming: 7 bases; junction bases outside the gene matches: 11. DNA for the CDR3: TGTGCCAGCAGTTCCGCCGGGACAGGGTTTGTCAACACCATATATTTT. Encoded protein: CASSSAGTGFVNTIYF. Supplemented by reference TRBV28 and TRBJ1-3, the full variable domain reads DVKVTQSSRYLVKRTGEKVFLECVQDMDHENMFWYRQDPGLGLRLIYFSYDVKMKEKGDIPEGYSVSREKKERFSLILESASTNQTSMYLCASSSAGTGFVNTIYFGEGSWLTVV.

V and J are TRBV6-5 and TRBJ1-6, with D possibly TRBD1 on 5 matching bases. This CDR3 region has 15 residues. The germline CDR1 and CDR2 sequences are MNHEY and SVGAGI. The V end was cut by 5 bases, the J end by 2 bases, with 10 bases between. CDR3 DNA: TGTGCCAGCAGTCCTATGACAGCCTATAATTCACCCCTCCACTTT. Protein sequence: CASSPMTAYNSPLHF.

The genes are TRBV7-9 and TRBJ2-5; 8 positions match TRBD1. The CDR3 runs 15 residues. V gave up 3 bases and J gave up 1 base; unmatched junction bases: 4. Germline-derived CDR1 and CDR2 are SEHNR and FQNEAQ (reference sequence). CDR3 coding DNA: TGTGCCAGCAGCTTGGGGACAGGCCCCCAAGAGACCCAGTACTTC. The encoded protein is CASSLGTGPQETQYF.

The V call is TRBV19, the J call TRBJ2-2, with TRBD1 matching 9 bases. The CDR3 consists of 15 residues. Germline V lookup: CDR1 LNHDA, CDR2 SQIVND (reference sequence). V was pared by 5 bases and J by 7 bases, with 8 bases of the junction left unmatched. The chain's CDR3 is CASSQDRGYNGELFF. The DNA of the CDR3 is TGTGCCAGTAGTCAGGACAGGGGTTATAACGGGGAGCTGTTTTTT. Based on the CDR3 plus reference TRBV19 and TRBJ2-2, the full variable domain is DGGITQSPKYLFRKEGQNVTLSCEQNLNHDAMYWYRQDPGQGLRLIYYSQIVNDFQKGDIAEGYSVSREKKESFPLTVTSAQKNPTAFYLCASSQDRGYNGELFFGEGSRLTVL.

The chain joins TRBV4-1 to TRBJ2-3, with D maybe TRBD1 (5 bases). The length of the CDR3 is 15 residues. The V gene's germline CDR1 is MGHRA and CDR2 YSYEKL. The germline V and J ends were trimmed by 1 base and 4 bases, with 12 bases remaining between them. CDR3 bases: TGCGCCAGCAGCCAAGTTGGGGCGAGCGCAGATACGCAGTATTTT. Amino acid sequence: CASSQVGASADTQYF.

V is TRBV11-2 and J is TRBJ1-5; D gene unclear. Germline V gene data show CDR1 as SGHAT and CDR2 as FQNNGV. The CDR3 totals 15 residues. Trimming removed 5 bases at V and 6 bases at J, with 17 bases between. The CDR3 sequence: CASSPEGLTGQPQHF. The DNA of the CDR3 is TGTGCCAGCAGCCCCGAGGGCCTTACCGGTCAGCCCCAGCATTTT.

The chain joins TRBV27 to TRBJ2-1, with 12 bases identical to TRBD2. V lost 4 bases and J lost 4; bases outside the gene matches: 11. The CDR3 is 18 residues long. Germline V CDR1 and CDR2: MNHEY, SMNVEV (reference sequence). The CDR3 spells CASSSTSGRSVRYNEQFF. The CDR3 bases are TGTGCCAGCAGTTCCACTAGCGGGAGGTCGGTGAGGTACAATGAGCAGTTCTTC.

CDR3 protein: CASGWGQRNQPQHF. Written as DNA, the CDR3 is TGTGCTAGTGGTTGGGGACAGCGCAATCAGCCCCAGCATTTT. The gene calls are TRBV12-5 and TRBJ1-5; TRBD1 agrees at 7 bases. The CDR3 runs to 14 residues. Losses at the gene ends were 4 bases for V and 2 bases for J; bases not matched to a gene: 2. Germline V gene data show CDR1 as LGHNT and CDR2 as FRNRAP. The full variable domain, completed using reference TRBV12-5 and TRBJ1-5, is DARVTQTPRHKVTEMGQEVTMRCQPILGHNTVFWYRQTMMQGLELLAYFRNRAPLDDSGMPKDRFSAEMPDATLATLKIQPSEPRDSAVYFCASGWGQRNQPQHFGDGTRLSIL.

The CDR3 sequence is CASEGANVLTF. The DNA for the CDR3 is TGTGCCAGCGAGGGGGCCAACGTCCTGACTTTC. V is TRBV2 and J is TRBJ2-6, with D uncertain. The V end lost 8 bases, the J end lost 4 bases, and 3 bases lay between the germline ends. The germline gives CDR1 SNHLY, CDR2 FYNNEI. CDR3 length: 11 amino acids. The full variable domain, with the rest looked up from reference TRBV2 and TRBJ2-6, is EPEVTQTPSHQVTQMGQEVILRCVPISNHLYFYWYRQILGQKVEFLVSFYNNEISEKSEIFDDQFSVERPDGSNFTLKIRSTKLEDSAMYFCASEGANVLTFGAGSRLTVL.

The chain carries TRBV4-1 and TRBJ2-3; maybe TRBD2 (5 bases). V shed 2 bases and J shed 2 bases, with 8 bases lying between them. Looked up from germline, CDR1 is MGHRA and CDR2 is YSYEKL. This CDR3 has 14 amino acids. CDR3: CASSQIRDTDTQYF. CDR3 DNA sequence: TGCGCCAGCAGCCAAATTCGGGACACAGATACGCAGTATTTT.